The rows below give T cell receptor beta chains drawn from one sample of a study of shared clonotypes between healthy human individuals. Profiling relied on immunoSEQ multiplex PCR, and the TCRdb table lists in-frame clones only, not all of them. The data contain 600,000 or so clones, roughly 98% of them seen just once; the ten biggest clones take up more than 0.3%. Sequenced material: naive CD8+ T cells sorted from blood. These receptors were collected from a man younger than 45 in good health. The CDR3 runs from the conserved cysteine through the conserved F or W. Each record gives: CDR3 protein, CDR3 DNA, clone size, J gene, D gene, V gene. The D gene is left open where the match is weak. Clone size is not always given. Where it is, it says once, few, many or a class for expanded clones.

CDR3 protein: CASSLGDRGPDEQYF
CDR3 DNA: TGTGCCAGCAGCTTAGGGGACAGGGGGCCTGACGAGCAGTACTTC
clone size: .
J gene: TRBJ2-7
D gene: TRBD1
V gene: TRBV7-9

CDR3 protein: CASGAPQYF
CDR3 DNA: TGTGCCAGCGGGGCTCCCCAGTACTTC
clone size: .
J gene: TRBJ2-7
D gene: .
V gene: TRBV9

CDR3 protein: CASSGFGRDEQYF
CDR3 DNA: TGTGCCAGCAGTGGGTTCGGCAGAGACGAGCAGTACTTC
clone size: .
J gene: TRBJ2-7
D gene: .
V gene: TRBV2

CDR3 protein: CASSLKREFNEQFF
CDR3 DNA: TGTGCCAGCAGCCTGAAGCGGGAGTTCAATGAGCAGTTCTTC
clone size: .
J gene: TRBJ2-1
D gene: TRBD2
V gene: TRBV7-9

CDR3 protein: CASSFWTSGSYNEQFF
CDR3 DNA: TGTGCCAGCAGCTTTTGGACTAGCGGCTCCTACAATGAGCAGTTCTTC
clone size: .
J gene: TRBJ2-1
D gene: TRBD2
V gene: TRBV9

CDR3 protein: CSVEAFGRQPETQYF
CDR3 DNA: TGCAGCGTTGAAGCGTTCGGGAGACAGCCCGAGACCCAGTACTTC
clone size: .
J gene: TRBJ2-5
D gene: .
V gene: TRBV29-1

CDR3 protein: CASSKTSGGTDTQYF
CDR3 DNA: TGCGCCAGCAGCAAAACTAGCGGGGGCACAGATACGCAGTATTTT
clone size: .
J gene: TRBJ2-3
D gene: TRBD2
V gene: TRBV4-1

CDR3 protein: CSVGQIGSSYEQYF
CDR3 DNA: TGCAGCGTCGGACAGATCGGGAGCTCCTACGAGCAGTACTTC
clone size: .
J gene: TRBJ2-7
D gene: .
V gene: TRBV29-1

CDR3 protein: CSTTGLAPEQFF
CDR3 DNA: TGCAGCACCACGGGACTAGCGCCTGAGCAGTTCTTC
clone size: .
J gene: TRBJ2-1
D gene: TRBD2
V gene: TRBV29-1

CDR3 protein: CASSHLKGHSNQPQHF
CDR3 DNA: TGCGCCAGCAGTCACCTAAAGGGACACAGCAATCAGCCCCAGCATTTT
clone size: .
J gene: TRBJ1-5
D gene: .
V gene: TRBV23-1

CDR3 protein: CASSVDGEAVVTFF
CDR3 DNA: TGTGCCAGCAGCGTAGATGGTGAAGCGGTAGTAACGTTCTTC
clone size: .
J gene: TRBJ2-1
D gene: .
V gene: TRBV9

CDR3 protein: CASSPYVRYEQYF
CDR3 DNA: TGTGCCAGCAGCCCCTATGTGCGGTACGAGCAGTACTTC
clone size: once
J gene: TRBJ2-7
D gene: .
V gene: TRBV11-2

CDR3 protein: CASSLRGNYIRTTDTQYF
CDR3 DNA: TGTGCCAGCAGCTTACGCGGAAACTATATAAGGACCACAGATACGCAGTATTTT
clone size: .
J gene: TRBJ2-3
D gene: .
V gene: TRBV7-2

CDR3 protein: CASSFAGGQETQYF
CDR3 DNA: TGTGCCAGCAGTTTTGCGGGAGGCCAAGAGACCCAGTACTTC
clone size: .
J gene: TRBJ2-5
D gene: TRBD2
V gene: TRBV6-6

CDR3 protein: CASRALFDQPQHF
CDR3 DNA: TGCGCCAGCAGGGCGCTATTCGATCAGCCCCAGCATTTT
clone size: .
J gene: TRBJ1-5
D gene: .
V gene: TRBV10-1

CDR3 protein: CASSQGLRGRSEKLFF
CDR3 DNA: TGCGCCAGCAGCCAAGGATTAAGGGGGCGCAGTGAAAAACTGTTTTTT
clone size: .
J gene: TRBJ1-4
D gene: TRBD1
V gene: TRBV4-3

CDR3 protein: CASSLGGSKNEQFF
CDR3 DNA: TGTGCCAGCAGCTTAGGCGGGAGTAAGAATGAGCAGTTCTTC
clone size: .
J gene: TRBJ2-1
D gene: TRBD2
V gene: TRBV7-3

CDR3 protein: CASSSVNIYEQYF
CDR3 DNA: TGTGCCAGCTCTAGCGTGAATATCTACGAGCAGTACTTC
clone size: once
J gene: TRBJ2-7
D gene: .
V gene: TRBV18

CDR3 protein: CAWKCSWVSSYEQYF
CDR3 DNA: TGTGCCTGGAAGTGTAGCTGGGTGTCTTCTTACGAGCAGTACTTC
clone size: .
J gene: TRBJ2-7
D gene: .
V gene: TRBV30

CDR3 protein: CASSLGGAPYEQYF
CDR3 DNA: TGTGCCAGCAGTTTAGGAGGGGCCCCCTACGAGCAGTACTTC
clone size: .
J gene: TRBJ2-7
D gene: .
V gene: TRBV27

CDR3 protein: CASSNGLAGGLNSYNEQFF
CDR3 DNA: TGCGCCAGCAGCAACGGACTAGCGGGAGGCCTTAACTCCTACAATGAGCAGTTCTTC
clone size: .
J gene: TRBJ2-1
D gene: TRBD2
V gene: TRBV5-1

CDR3 protein: CATLGHGELFF
CDR3 DNA: TGTGCCACCCTGGGTCACGGGGAGCTGTTTTTT
clone size: .
J gene: TRBJ2-2
D gene: .
V gene: TRBV28

CDR3 protein: CASSLGDTGTGNVYEQYF
CDR3 DNA: TGCGCCAGCAGCTTGGGGGATACAGGGACCGGGAACGTCTACGAGCAGTACTTC
clone size: .
J gene: TRBJ2-7
D gene: .
V gene: TRBV5-1

CDR3 protein: CASSLGLAGGYEQFF
CDR3 DNA: TGTGCCAGTAGTCTTGGACTAGCGGGAGGGTATGAGCAGTTCTTC
clone size: .
J gene: TRBJ2-1
D gene: TRBD2
V gene: TRBV19

CDR3 protein: CASSMSGGDGETQYF
CDR3 DNA: TGTGCCAGCAGCATGTCAGGGGGCGATGGGGAGACCCAGTACTTC
clone size: .
J gene: TRBJ2-5
D gene: TRBD1
V gene: TRBV6-5

CDR3 protein: CASSLIGGHTDTGELFF
CDR3 DNA: TGCGCCAGCAGTCTAATAGGGGGGCACACCGACACCGGGGAGCTGTTTTTT
clone size: .
J gene: TRBJ2-2
D gene: .
V gene: TRBV4-3

CDR3 protein: CASSPGLVNTGELFF
CDR3 DNA: TGTGCCAGCAGTCCCGGACTAGTGAACACCGGGGAGCTGTTTTTT
clone size: .
J gene: TRBJ2-2
D gene: TRBD2
V gene: TRBV13

CDR3 protein: CASSYAPAGVGTFF
CDR3 DNA: TGTGCCAGCAGTTACGCCCCTGCAGGGGTCGGAACTTTCTTT
clone size: .
J gene: TRBJ1-1
D gene: .
V gene: TRBV6-5

CDR3 protein: CASSSGALRTGQFF
CDR3 DNA: TGTGCCAGCAGTAGCGGAGCACTGCGTACTGGGCAGTTCTTC
clone size: .
J gene: TRBJ2-1
D gene: .
V gene: TRBV25-1

CDR3 protein: CASSQDGGLGSLYEQYF
CDR3 DNA: TGCGCCAGCAGCCAAGATGGCGGACTAGGATCCCTCTACGAGCAGTACTTC
clone size: .
J gene: TRBJ2-7
D gene: TRBD2
V gene: TRBV4-3

CDR3 protein: CASSPKTGQTFSSSYEQYF
CDR3 DNA: TGTGCCAGCTCACCAAAGACGGGACAGACGTTTTCATCGTCCTACGAGCAGTACTTC
clone size: .
J gene: TRBJ2-7
D gene: TRBD1
V gene: TRBV18

CDR3 protein: CASSRDLGAGGSEDTQYF
CDR3 DNA: TGTGCCAGCAGCCGGGACCTGGGGGCTGGGGGTAGTGAAGATACGCAGTATTTT
clone size: .
J gene: TRBJ2-3
D gene: .
V gene: TRBV5-4

CDR3 protein: CASSVANEQFF
CDR3 DNA: TGTGCCAGCAGTGTGGCCAATGAGCAGTTCTTC
clone size: .
J gene: TRBJ2-1
D gene: .
V gene: TRBV25-1

CDR3 protein: CTSSQFSGRGYEQYF
CDR3 DNA: TGCACCAGCAGCCAATTTAGCGGGAGGGGTTACGAGCAGTACTTC
clone size: .
J gene: TRBJ2-7
D gene: .
V gene: TRBV1

CDR3 protein: CASSQLPAGQTDTQYF
CDR3 DNA: TGCGCCAGCAGCCAATTACCAGCGGGGCAAACAGATACGCAGTATTTT
clone size: .
J gene: TRBJ2-3
D gene: TRBD2
V gene: TRBV4-1

CDR3 protein: CSARDGGTQYF
CDR3 DNA: TGCAGTGCTAGAGACGGTGGGACCCAGTACTTC
clone size: .
J gene: TRBJ2-5
D gene: .
V gene: TRBV20-1

CDR3 protein: CASATVTQETQYF
CDR3 DNA: TGTGCCAGCGCAACGGTAACCCAAGAGACCCAGTACTTC
clone size: once
J gene: TRBJ2-5
D gene: .
V gene: TRBV5-4

CDR3 protein: CASSVRDASYEQYF
CDR3 DNA: TGTGCCAGCAGCGTAAGGGACGCCTCCTACGAGCAGTACTTC
clone size: .
J gene: TRBJ2-7
D gene: .
V gene: TRBV5-8

CDR3 protein: CASSPQGAWGGDLLYNEQFF
CDR3 DNA: TGTGCCAGCAGCCCCCAGGGAGCGTGGGGGGGGGACTTACTATACAATGAGCAGTTCTTC
clone size: .
J gene: TRBJ2-1
D gene: TRBD2
V gene: TRBV14

CDR3 protein: CASSLGTRTQPQHF
CDR3 DNA: TGTGCCAGCAGTTTAGGTACGCGGACTCAGCCCCAGCATTTT
clone size: .
J gene: TRBJ1-5
D gene: .
V gene: TRBV27

CDR3 protein: CASSPWDRAPTEAFF
CDR3 DNA: TGTGCCAGCAGCCCCTGGGACAGGGCGCCCACTGAAGCTTTCTTT
clone size: .
J gene: TRBJ1-1
D gene: TRBD1
V gene: TRBV7-2

CDR3 protein: CSVEDGKGRPTDTQYF
CDR3 DNA: TGCAGCGTTGAAGATGGGAAAGGGAGACCCACAGATACGCAGTATTTT
clone size: .
J gene: TRBJ2-3
D gene: .
V gene: TRBV29-1

CDR3 protein: CASSSSLTDTQYF
CDR3 DNA: TGTGCCAGCAGCTCGAGTCTCACAGATACGCAGTATTTT
clone size: .
J gene: TRBJ2-3
D gene: .
V gene: TRBV7-9

CDR3 protein: CASSPTDRVGFRNYQETQYF
CDR3 DNA: TGTGCCAGCAGTCCAACGGACAGGGTTGGGTTCCGTAACTACCAAGAGACCCAGTACTTC
clone size: .
J gene: TRBJ2-5
D gene: TRBD1
V gene: TRBV27

CDR3 protein: CASSGLAGGSTDTQYF
CDR3 DNA: TGTGCCAGCAGCGGTTTAGCGGGTGGTAGCACAGATACGCAGTATTTT
clone size: .
J gene: TRBJ2-3
D gene: TRBD2
V gene: TRBV11-2

CDR3 protein: CASSPGTSPYEQYF
CDR3 DNA: TGTGCCAGCAGCCCCGGGACTAGCCCCTACGAGCAGTACTTC
clone size: .
J gene: TRBJ2-7
D gene: TRBD2
V gene: TRBV13

CDR3 protein: CASSQGLSGTDTQYF
CDR3 DNA: TGTGCCAGCAGCCAAGGGCTATCGGGCACAGATACGCAGTATTTT
clone size: .
J gene: TRBJ2-3
D gene: .
V gene: TRBV14

CDR3 protein: CASSDGYEQYF
CDR3 DNA: TGTGCCAGCTCGGACGGGTACGAGCAGTACTTC
clone size: .
J gene: TRBJ2-7
D gene: .
V gene: TRBV6-6

CDR3 protein: CASSSQLLPEQFF
CDR3 DNA: TGTGCCAGTAGTAGCCAACTCCTCCCAGAGCAGTTCTTC
clone size: .
J gene: TRBJ2-1
D gene: .
V gene: TRBV19

CDR3 protein: CASSLGGLAQETQYF
CDR3 DNA: TGCGCCAGCAGCTTGGGGGGACTAGCTCAAGAGACCCAGTACTTC
clone size: once
J gene: TRBJ2-5
D gene: TRBD2
V gene: TRBV5-1

CDR3 protein: CASSFQDRADRNQPQHF
CDR3 DNA: TGTGCCAGCAGTTTCCAGGACAGGGCAGATCGCAATCAGCCCCAGCATTTT
clone size: .
J gene: TRBJ1-5
D gene: TRBD1
V gene: TRBV28

CDR3 protein: CATGRGRGYEQYF
CDR3 DNA: TGTGCCACCGGACGGGGCAGGGGCTACGAGCAGTACTTC
clone size: once
J gene: TRBJ2-7
D gene: .
V gene: TRBV27

CDR3 protein: CASSSREINTGELFF
CDR3 DNA: TGTGCCAGCAGTTCCAGGGAAATCAACACCGGGGAGCTGTTTTTT
clone size: .
J gene: TRBJ2-2
D gene: .
V gene: TRBV28

CDR3 protein: CASSLRTANTGELFF
CDR3 DNA: TGTGCCAGCAGTTTACGGACGGCGAACACCGGGGAGCTGTTTTTT
clone size: .
J gene: TRBJ2-2
D gene: .
V gene: TRBV27

CDR3 protein: CASSSARDEQYF
CDR3 DNA: TGTGCCAGCAGCTCGGCCAGGGACGAGCAGTACTTC
clone size: .
J gene: TRBJ2-7
D gene: .
V gene: TRBV5-4

CDR3 protein: CASSPLRGGSSYEQYF
CDR3 DNA: TGTGCCAGCAGCCCCCTTCGGGGCGGGAGCTCCTACGAGCAGTACTTC
clone size: .
J gene: TRBJ2-7
D gene: TRBD2
V gene: TRBV7-8

CDR3 protein: CASSLDGKETQYF
CDR3 DNA: TGTGCCAGCAGCTTAGACGGGAAAGAGACCCAGTACTTC
clone size: .
J gene: TRBJ2-5
D gene: .
V gene: TRBV11-2